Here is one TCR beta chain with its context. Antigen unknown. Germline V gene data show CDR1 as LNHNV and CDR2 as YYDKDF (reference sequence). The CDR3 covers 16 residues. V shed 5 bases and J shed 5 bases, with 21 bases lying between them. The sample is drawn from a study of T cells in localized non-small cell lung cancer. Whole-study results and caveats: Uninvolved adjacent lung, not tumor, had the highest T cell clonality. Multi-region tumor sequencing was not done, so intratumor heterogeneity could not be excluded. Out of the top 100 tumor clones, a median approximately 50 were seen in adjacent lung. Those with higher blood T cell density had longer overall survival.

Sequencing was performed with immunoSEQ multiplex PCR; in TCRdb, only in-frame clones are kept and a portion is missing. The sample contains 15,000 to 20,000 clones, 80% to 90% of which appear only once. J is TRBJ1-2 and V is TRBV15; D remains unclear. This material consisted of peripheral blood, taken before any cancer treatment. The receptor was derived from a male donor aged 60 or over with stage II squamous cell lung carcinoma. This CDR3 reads CATSPTIEIRSYGYTF. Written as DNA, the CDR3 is TGTGCCACCAGCCCAACCATAGAGATTAGATCTTATGGCTACACCTTC.